This entry lists 2 T cell receptor beta chains sequenced from one sample in a study of blood T cell repertoires in COVID-19. Generated by immunoSEQ multiplex PCR, the TCRdb table keeps only in-frame clones and is missing some. The repertoire holds 200,000 to 250,000 clones, with 88% as singletons. The sequenced material came from PBMCs or T cells enriched from blood (not recorded which). The source is a woman aged 25 to 39 who had been exposed to COVID-19.

This chain uses TRBV9 with TRBJ2-7, with 10 bases matching TRBD1. This CDR3 has 14 residues. From germline, CDR1 is SGDLS and CDR2 YYNGEE. V lost 4 bases to trimming and J lost 5 bases; unmatched junction nucleotides: 6. As DNA, the CDR3 is TGTGCCAGCAGCCCGGGACAGGGGTTCAACGAGCAGTACTTC. Translating it yields CASSPGQGFNEQYF.

V and J are TRBV4-2 and TRBJ2-1; 8 positions agree with TRBD2. Per the germline V gene, CDR1 is LGHNA and CDR2 is YNFKEQ. The CDR3 loop spans 19 amino acids. J gave up 6 bases and V 0 bases, and 16 bases lay outside the gene matches. CDR3 nucleotide sequence: TGTGCCAGCAGCCAAGATCGACGGAGCGGGAGTAAGTCTTCCAATGAGCAGTTCTTC. This sequence encodes CASSQDRRSGSKSSNEQFF.